This record concerns one T cell receptor beta chain sequence. The clone's antigen remains unknown. The record has no base qualities; no much larger clone is one base away. The library was obtained by PCR. The instrument was an Illumina HiSeq 2500. TCR libraries were prepared with molecular barcoding, using unique molecular identifiers to normalize TCRbeta repertoire quantification. In-frame beta chains were kept once TCRdb had trimmed the public reads at Q25 with fastp and called clones with MiXCR. Every CDR3 protein is listed once, alongside the most common genes and DNA of its rows. Here the sample has about 250,000 distinct CDR3 sequences; approximately 24% occur a single time. Of the sample, 4% to 5.5% is held by the ten largest clones. The intended sense of this specimen's treatment or condition label: allogeneic hematopoietic cell transplantation with graft depleted of TCRalphabeta T cells and CD19 B cells. Transplant recipients were children who received TCRalphabeta/CD19-depleted allogeneic hematopoietic cell grafts.

These data are taken from a study of T-cell reconstitution after alpha-beta-depleted transplantation in children (dated by TCRdb to about 2016). A note on the overall study: T-cell immune reconstitution after TCRalphabeta/CD19-depleted allogeneic hematopoietic cell transplantation in children was quantitatively tracked in the study by means of TCR repertoire profiling. Findings and caveats that apply to the study as a whole: Over subsequent months, a decline in hyperexpanded clone frequencies was noted, and after one year, T-cell counts and TCRbeta diversity were mostly ascribed to newly produced T cells. In some patients, the high TCRbeta diversity seen at day 60 was put down to recipient T cells and intrathymic progenitors that had survived conditioning. About two months after transplant, the apparently early recovery of alphabetaT-cell counts reportedly depended on just several hundred clones that had expanded rapidly and came from non-depleted graft cells.

V ends up 4 bases short and J 0 bases short, with an unmatched junction base count of 6. Taken from the germline V gene, the CDR1 and CDR2 loops are LGHNA and YNFKEQ. The CDR3 runs 17 amino acids, cysteine and phenylalanine included. Only the CDR3 DNA is retained, 51 bases long and in frame from the first base. The sample was PBMCs, mostly from graft donor cells, taken 360 days after TCRalphabeta/CD19-depleted stem cell transplant. This TCR was sampled from a female patient between 2 and 15 years old who had a stem cell transplant for congenital amegakaryocytic thrombocytopenia, so the T cells may come from the graft donor. The sequence links TRBV4-2 to TRBJ2-6, with TRBD2 identical over 7 junction bases. CDR3 sequence: CASSLDGGTSGANVLTF. In nucleotide form, the sequence is TGTGCCAGCAGCCTTGACGGGGGGACCTCTGGGGCCAACGTCCTGACTTTC.